This is a list of T cell receptor beta chains from one sample in a study of blood T cells in healthy people across ages. Each CDR3 protein gets one entry after TCRdb re-called the 5' RACE reads with MiXCR. Of more than 1,400,000 distinct CDR3 sequences listed, roughly 45% are singletons. Sequenced material: blood. These receptors were obtained from a woman aged 18 to 35 in good health. CDR3s include the opening cysteine and the closing phenylalanine or tryptophan. A D gene is named only where the DNA matches it firmly. Clone size is given for some rows only: seen once, a few or many times, or a class if the clone is expanded.

TRBV3-1	TRBJ1-2	NA	few	CASSERGDPWSGYTF	TGTGCCAGCAGCGAAAGGGGGGACCCTTGGAGTGGCTACACCTTC
TRBV27	TRBJ2-3	TRBD1	few	CASSSGGRITDTQYF	TGTGCCAGCAGTTCAGGGGGCAGGATCACAGATACGCAGTATTTT
TRBV28	TRBJ2-3	NA	NA	CASANAGKDTQYF	TGTGCCAGCGCCAACGCTGGCAAGGATACGCAGTATTTT
TRBV29-1	TRBJ2-1	TRBD1	many	CSVGTGNEQFF	TGCAGCGTTGGGACAGGGAATGAGCAGTTCTTC
TRBV27	TRBJ2-7	TRBD1	NA	CARGAGQGVYEQYF	TGTGCCAGAGGTGCGGGACAGGGGGTCTACGAGCAGTACTTC
TRBV7-9	TRBJ1-4	NA	few	CASSRYSTNEKLFF	TGTGCCAGCAGCCGCTACTCAACTAATGAAAAACTGTTTTTT
TRBV15	TRBJ1-4	NA	NA	CATSRRGGTNEKLFF	TGTGCCACCAGCAGACGCGGGGGCACTAATGAAAAACTGTTTTTT
TRBV20-1	TRBJ2-5	NA	NA	CGAPGETKPEEYF	TGCGGTGCCCCGGGGGAAACCAAGCCCGAAGAGTACTTC
TRBV6-5	TRBJ2-2	NA	NA	CASSYSNWGAGELFF	TGTGCCAGCAGTTACTCAAATTGGGGGGCCGGGGAGCTGTTTTTT
TRBV27	TRBJ2-1	NA	NA	CASTRLATSYNEQFF	TGTGCCAGCACCCGACTTGCGACGTCCTACAATGAGCAGTTCTTC
TRBV28	TRBJ1-1	NA	NA	CASTVSVGTEAFF	TGTGCCAGCACCGTCTCAGTGGGCACTGAAGCTTTCTTT
TRBV12-3/TRBV12-4	TRBJ1-1	NA	few	CASTPSWGSMNTEAFF	TGTGCCAGCACCCCAAGTTGGGGGTCCATGAACACTGAAGCTTTCTTT
TRBV7-3	TRBJ2-5	NA	NA	CASSTSSGLSGETQYF	TGTGCCAGCAGCACTTCCTCGGGCCTCTCTGGGGAGACCCAGTACTTC
TRBV7-2	TRBJ2-3	NA	few	CASSPLDGNTDTQYF	TGTGCCAGCAGCCCCCTTGACGGAAACACAGATACGCAGTATTTT
TRBV11-2	TRBJ1-2	NA	NA	CATNGLRTNYGYTF	TGTGCCACCAACGGGTTGCGGACTAACTATGGCTACACCTTC
TRBV6-2/TRBV6-3	TRBJ1-2	NA	NA	CASSYSLWEGGYTF	TGTGCCAGCAGTTACTCCCTATGGGAGGGCGGCTACACCTTC
TRBV30	TRBJ1-3	NA	NA	CAWRKWAGVGNTIYF	TGTGCCTGGAGGAAGTGGGCAGGGGTTGGAAACACCATATATTTT
TRBV29-1	TRBJ2-5	TRBD1	NA	CSVSGQAQETQYF	TGCAGCGTTTCGGGACAGGCCCAAGAGACCCAGTACTTC
TRBV7-2	TRBJ2-3	NA	few	CASSFGGMGTDTQYF	TGTGCCAGCAGCTTTGGCGGGATGGGCACAGATACGCAGTATTTT
TRBV6-1	TRBJ1-1	TRBD1	NA	CASSGVGTVNTEAFF	TGTGCCAGCAGTGGAGTAGGGACAGTGAACACTGAAGCTTTCTTT
TRBV20-1	TRBJ1-5	NA	NA	CSASREGSGPNQPQHF	TGCAGTGCTAGTAGAGAGGGGAGCGGTCCCAATCAGCCCCAGCATTTT
TRBV12-3/TRBV12-4	TRBJ2-5	NA	NA	CASSWTAQETQYF	TGTGCCAGCAGTTGGACAGCTCAAGAGACCCAGTACTTC
TRBV15	TRBJ2-7	NA	few	CATSRLLASYEQYF	TGTGCCACCAGTCGGCTTCTCGCTTCCTACGAGCAGTACTTC
TRBV2	TRBJ2-7	NA	few	CASSIWAYEQYF	TGTGCCAGCAGTATCTGGGCCTACGAGCAGTACTTC
TRBV7-2	TRBJ2-7	TRBD2	few	CASSLVAGSIYEQYF	TGTGCCAGCAGCTTAGTAGCGGGGTCAATCTACGAGCAGTACTTC
TRBV20-1	TRBJ2-5	NA	NA	CSAEQGGETQYF	TGCAGTGCCGAACAGGGGGGGGAGACCCAGTACTTC
TRBV10-3	TRBJ1-6	TRBD1	NA	CAINEGQGSSPLHF	TGTGCCATTAACGAGGGACAGGGGAGTTCACCCCTCCACTTT
TRBV6-5	TRBJ2-1	TRBD2	once	CASSYSPAGGSPYEQFF	TGTGCCAGCAGTTATAGCCCAGCGGGAGGTTCTCCCTACGAGCAGTTCTTC
TRBV29-1	TRBJ1-3	TRBD1	NA	CSVEGDSQRGPGNTIYF	TGCAGCGTTGAAGGGGACAGCCAAAGGGGCCCTGGAAACACCATATATTTT
TRBV29-1	TRBJ2-1	TRBD2	NA	CSVEDRGSGGRNEQFF	TGCAGCGTTGAAGATAGAGGTAGCGGGGGGCGGAATGAGCAGTTCTTC
TRBV5-1	TRBJ1-4	NA	NA	CASSLRGTATNEKLFF	TGCGCCAGCAGCTTGAGGGGGACGGCGACTAATGAAAAACTGTTTTTT
TRBV18	TRBJ2-6	NA	NA	CASSQPGHDSSGANVLTF	TGTGCCAGCTCACAGCCGGGACATGACAGCTCTGGGGCCAACGTCCTGACTTTC
TRBV5-5	TRBJ2-5	NA	few	CASSRTFQETQYF	TGTGCCAGCAGCCGGACCTTCCAAGAGACCCAGTACTTC
TRBV29-1	TRBJ1-2	NA	NA	CSVEGSSWGYTF	TGCAGCGTTGAAGGTTCCAGTTGGGGCTACACCTTC
TRBV3-1	TRBJ1-1	NA	once	CASSQYGGGTEAFF	TGTGCCAGCAGCCAATACGGAGGGGGCACTGAAGCTTTCTTT
TRBV10-3	TRBJ2-7	TRBD2	few	CAITGEVAGGEQYF	TGTGCCATCACCGGGGAAGTAGCGGGAGGCGAGCAGTACTTC
TRBV4-2	TRBJ1-4	NA	NA	CASSQEWTPTNEKLFF	TGTGCCAGCAGCCAAGAATGGACACCAACTAATGAAAAACTGTTTTTT
TRBV10-3	TRBJ1-2	NA	NA	CAISVAQGDYGYTF	TGTGCCATCAGTGTTGCACAGGGAGACTATGGCTACACCTTC
TRBV27	TRBJ1-2	NA	NA	CASSYREGGGYTF	TGTGCCAGCAGTTACAGGGAAGGGGGAGGCTACACCTTC
TRBV6-5	TRBJ2-1	NA	NA	CASSKHPATDEQFF	TGTGCCAGCTCCAAACACCCAGCTACGGATGAGCAGTTCTTC
TRBV12-3/TRBV12-4	TRBJ2-3	NA	many	CASSLQVKDTQYF	TGTGCCAGCAGCCTTCAGGTCAAAGATACGCAGTATTTT
TRBV10-3	TRBJ2-1	NA	NA	CAISESAAASSYNEQFF	TGTGCCATCAGTGAGTCGGCGGCTGCCAGCTCCTACAATGAGCAGTTCTTC
TRBV20-1	TRBJ1-5	NA	NA	CSAREDAGNNQPQHF	TGCAGTGCCCGAGAGGACGCAGGAAATAATCAGCCCCAGCATTTT
TRBV25-1	TRBJ2-5	TRBD2	NA	CASSEFGGNEQYF	TGTGCCAGCAGTGAATTCGGGGGGAATGAGCAGTACTTC
TRBV7-2	TRBJ1-6	NA	few	CASSPTGPLGSSYNSPLHF	TGTGCCAGCAGCCCCACAGGGCCACTCGGTAGCTCCTATAATTCACCCCTCCACTTT
TRBV6-1	TRBJ1-1	NA	few	CASSEDLARHPKTEAFF	TGTGCCAGCAGTGAAGACCTCGCTAGGCACCCGAAGACTGAAGCTTTCTTT
TRBV7-6	TRBJ2-5	TRBD2	NA	CASSLGFLAGGQETQYF	TGTGCCAGCAGCTTAGGGTTCCTGGCGGGAGGGCAAGAGACCCAGTACTTC
TRBV6-5	TRBJ2-3	TRBD2	few	CASRRASGGTDTQYF	TGTGCCAGCCGACGGGCTAGCGGGGGCACAGATACGCAGTATTTT
TRBV4-1	TRBJ1-2	NA	NA	CASSQDPGWYGYTF	TGCGCCAGCAGCCAAGATCCGGGATGGTATGGCTACACCTTC
TRBV5-1	TRBJ2-7	TRBD1	NA	CASSFSIGSRTGPSYEQYF	TGCGCCAGCAGCTTCTCTATCGGAAGTCGGACAGGGCCTTCCTACGAGCAGTACTTC
TRBV11-3	TRBJ2-7	TRBD1	NA	CASSLMSSGGEQYF	TGTGCCAGCAGCTTAATGTCCTCAGGGGGCGAGCAGTACTTC
TRBV20-1	TRBJ2-5	NA	NA	CSASSGGAYQETQYF	TGCAGTGCTTCGTCCGGGGGCGCGTACCAAGAGACCCAGTACTTC
TRBV11-1	TRBJ2-1	TRBD2	NA	CASSLVRTGSAGASSYNEQFF	TGTGCCAGCAGCTTAGTTAGAACGGGGTCAGCGGGAGCGAGCTCCTACAATGAGCAGTTCTTC
TRBV29-1	TRBJ2-1	NA	many	CSVEGSSYNEQFF	TGCAGCGTTGAGGGTAGCTCCTACAATGAGCAGTTCTTC
TRBV5-6	TRBJ2-5	NA	NA	CASSLRGMWGTQYF	TGTGCCAGCAGCCTTAGGGGAATGTGGGGGACCCAGTACTTC
TRBV12-3/TRBV12-4	TRBJ1-1	NA	few	CASSVGGTVNEAFF	TGTGCCAGCAGTGTAGGGGGGACGGTAAATGAAGCTTTCTTT
TRBV20-1	TRBJ2-7	NA	NA	CSASRTVEQYF	TGCAGTGCTAGCCGGACAGTCGAGCAGTACTTC
TRBV18	TRBJ1-1	TRBD1	many	CASSPGQGNTEAFF	TGTGCCAGCAGCCCCGGACAGGGGAACACTGAAGCTTTCTTT
TRBV14	TRBJ2-1	TRBD1	few	CASSPSQGASSYNEQFF	TGTGCCAGCAGCCCAAGCCAGGGGGCGAGCTCCTACAATGAGCAGTTCTTC
TRBV14	TRBJ1-2	NA	NA	CASSHKEFQRIYGYTF	TGTGCCAGCAGCCACAAGGAGTTCCAGAGAATCTATGGCTACACCTTC